The 14 T cell receptor beta chains below were found in one sample sequenced in a study of long-term antiretroviral therapy in people with HIV. Running of the v3.0 immunoSEQ assay took place at survey level. Libraries were prepared by immunoSEQ multiplex PCR; TCRdb keeps only in-frame clonotypes and omits some of them. The top ten clones hold under 9.5% of a sample with more than 20,000 clones, 85% of them seen once. The material was unsorted PBMCs, obtained 2.3 years after starting antiretroviral therapy. These receptor sequences come from a man between 40 and 49 years old with HIV.

In this sample, this clone turned up once. The rearrangement joins TRBV2 to TRBJ2-1, with D possibly matching TRBD1 (6 bases). Germline V lookup: CDR1 SNHLY, CDR2 FYNNEI. This CDR3 spans 12 amino acids. Trimming cost V 10 bases and J 5 bases, with 12 bases left between them. This CDR3 is CATLDRNNEQFF. CDR3 in DNA: TGTGCCACCCTTGACAGGAACAATGAGCAGTTCTTC.

The genes are TRBV2 and TRBJ1-1; 9 nucleotides agree with TRBD1. Germline CDR1 and CDR2: SNHLY and FYNNEI. With 8 bases clipped from V and 0 bases from J, the junction kept 7 bases outside the gene matches. The CDR3 has 15 residues. CDR3 DNA sequence: TGTGCCAGCCCCCATAGGGACAGGGTGAACACTGAAGCTTTCTTT. Translation gives CASPHRDRVNTEAFF.

This chain uses TRBV11-2 with TRBJ2-7; 14 bases are shared with TRBD2. The CDR3 sequence is 15 residues long. The V gene end was trimmed by 5 bases and the J gene end by 3 bases; junction bases not matched to a gene: 3. The germline CDR1 and CDR2 sequences are SGHAT and FQNNGV. CDR3 DNA: TGTGCCAGCAGCGACGGGACTAGCGGGAGCTACGAGCAGTACTTC. This gives the protein CASSDGTSGSYEQYF.

V and J are TRBV29-1 and TRBJ2-1; 8 bases fit TRBD2. V shed 5 bases, J shed 6 bases, and the junction held 9 bases outside the gene matches. The CDR3 runs to 14 residues. CDR1 is SQVTM, CDR2 ANQGSEA, per germline. As DNA, the CDR3 is TGCAGCGTTTCCAGTGCGGGGGGTCCCAATGAGCAGTTCTTC. Its protein is CSVSSAGGPNEQFF.

V gene TRBV18 combines with J gene TRBJ2-6, with D perhaps matching TRBD1 (6 bases). Trimming pared 4 bases from V and 0 bases from J, leaving 7 bases between. The CDR3 length is 15 residues. Germline CDR1 KGHSH, CDR2 LQKENI. The CDR3 nucleotides are TGTGCCAGCTCACGGGACATCTCTGGGGCCAACGTCCTGACTTTC. It is translated as CASSRDISGANVLTF.

V usage is TRBV7-8 and J usage is TRBJ1-1, with D unresolved. Germline V CDR1 and CDR2: SGHVS, FQNEAQ. CDR3 length: 12 residues. Trimming shortened V by 5 bases and J by 4 bases, and 8 bases separated the two germline ends. The CDR3 DNA follows: TGTGCCAGCAGCCTGCTAAGCACTGAAGCTTTCTTT. Translated, it gives CASSLLSTEAFF.

The chain recombines TRBV2 with TRBJ1-4, with a weak D call TRBD1 (5 bases). Germline CDR1 SNHLY, CDR2 FYNNEI. The CDR3 is 14 residues long. Trimming took 2 bases from V and 13 from J, leaving 17 bases between them. CDR3 bases: TGTGCCAGCAGTGAACGCCTCTCAGGCGGGGGACTGTTTTTT. As protein: CASSERLSGGGLFF.

The chain uses TRBV5-5 and TRBJ1-2, with 7 nucleotides matching TRBD1. The junction had 5 bases not matched to a gene; V was cut back by 0 bases and J by 3 bases. The germline CDR1 and CDR2 sequences are SGHKS and YYEKEE (reference sequence). CDR3 length: 15 residues. The CDR3, as DNA: TGTGCCAGCAGCTTGGGGGGGACAGTGGACTATGGCTACACCTTC. This gives the protein CASSLGGTVDYGYTF.

The chain has TRBV4-1 and TRBJ1-3; D is undetermined. CDR1 MGHRA and CDR2 YSYEKL come from the germline V gene. V was clipped by 3 bases and J by 0 bases, with 24 bases between them. This CDR3 contains 20 residues. CDR3 DNA: TGCGCCAGCAGCCAGGGCATCCTGCGCCGGTCGCTCAGCTCTGGAAACACCATATATTTT. It yields the protein CASSQGILRRSLSSGNTIYF.

The CDR3 DNA sequence: TGTGCCAGCAGCTTATCGGCAGGGGGCCAGTTGAACTATGGCTACACCTTC. Translating gives CASSLSAGGQLNYGYTF. The J gene is TRBJ1-2, the V gene TRBV7-6, with 8 nucleotides matching TRBD1. Germline CDR1 is SGHVS and CDR2 is FNYEAQ. Trimming cost V 2 bases and J 2 bases; bases outside gene matches: 10. The CDR3 is 17 residues long.

This rearrangement joins TRBV7-6 to TRBJ2-2; the match to TRBD2 covers 14 bases. This CDR3 region has 21 residues. J gave up 1 base and V 2 bases, and 12 bases lay outside the gene matches. CDR1 and CDR2 (germline): SGHVS, FNYEAQ. CDR3 nucleotides: TGTGCCAGCAGCTTATGGGGACCGGGACTAGCGGGAGCGGAGAACACCGGGGAGCTGTTTTTT. Protein sequence: CASSLWGPGLAGAENTGELFF.

This rearrangement joins TRBV5-6 to TRBJ2-1; D unresolved. The CDR3 loop spans 15 amino acids. With 2 bases removed from V and 0 bases from J, the gap between germline ends came to 9 bases. From germline, CDR1 is SGHDT and CDR2 YYEEEE. The CDR3, as DNA: TGTGCCAGCAGCTTCAGAGAACTCTCCTACAATGAGCAGTTCTTC. Its translation: CASSFRELSYNEQFF.

This chain links TRBV11-2 with TRBJ2-1; D tentatively fits TRBD1 or TRBD2 (5 bases each). CDR1 and CDR2 from the germline V gene are SGHAT and FQNNGV. The ends were cut back, 1 base at V and 0 bases at J, with 10 bases in the middle. The CDR3 consists of 16 residues. The CDR3 protein is CASSLGEGSSYNEQFF. DNA of the CDR3: TGTGCCAGCAGCTTAGGTGAGGGGAGCTCCTACAATGAGCAGTTCTTC.

V is TRBV11-2 and J is TRBJ1-4; 7 bases align to TRBD1. The CDR3 has 15 amino acids. Germline V CDR1 and CDR2: SGHAT, FQNNGV. Trimming cost V 4 bases and J 0 bases; bases outside gene matches: 2. Here the CDR3 reads CASSSGTATNEKLFF. DNA of the CDR3: TGTGCCAGCAGCTCGGGGACAGCAACTAATGAAAAACTGTTTTTT.